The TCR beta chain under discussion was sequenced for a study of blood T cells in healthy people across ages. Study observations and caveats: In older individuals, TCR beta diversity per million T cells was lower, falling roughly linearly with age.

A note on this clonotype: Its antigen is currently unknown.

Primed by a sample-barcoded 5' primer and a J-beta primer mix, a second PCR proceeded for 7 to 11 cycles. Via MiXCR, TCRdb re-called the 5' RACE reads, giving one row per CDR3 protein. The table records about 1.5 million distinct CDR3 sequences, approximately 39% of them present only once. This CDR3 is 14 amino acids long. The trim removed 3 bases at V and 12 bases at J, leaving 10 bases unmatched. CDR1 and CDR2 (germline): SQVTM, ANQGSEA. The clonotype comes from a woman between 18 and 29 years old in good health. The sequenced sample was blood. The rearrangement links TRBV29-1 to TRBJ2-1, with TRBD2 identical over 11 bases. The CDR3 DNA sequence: TGCAGCGTTGAGGGACTAGCGGAGCCATCCGGGCAGTTCTTC. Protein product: CSVEGLAEPSGQFF.